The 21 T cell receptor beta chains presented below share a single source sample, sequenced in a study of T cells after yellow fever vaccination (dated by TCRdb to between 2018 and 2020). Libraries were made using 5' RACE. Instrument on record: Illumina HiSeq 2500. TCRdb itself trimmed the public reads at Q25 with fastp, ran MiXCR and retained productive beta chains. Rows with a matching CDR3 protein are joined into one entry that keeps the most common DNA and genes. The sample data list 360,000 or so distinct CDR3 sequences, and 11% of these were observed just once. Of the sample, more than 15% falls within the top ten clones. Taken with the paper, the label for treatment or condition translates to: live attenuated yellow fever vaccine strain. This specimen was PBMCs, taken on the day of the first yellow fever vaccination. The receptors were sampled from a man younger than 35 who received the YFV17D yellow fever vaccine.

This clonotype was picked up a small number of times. CDR3 sequence reads: CASSYRGSESYEQYV. Here the CDR3 DNA reads TGTGCCAGCAGTTACAGGGGGTCAGAGTCCTACGAGCAGTACGTC. The chain couples TRBV28 to TRBJ2-7; TRBD1 aligns across 8 bases. Losses at the gene ends were 4 bases for V and 1 base for J; bases not matched to a gene: 6. Germline CDR1 is MDHEN and CDR2 is SYDVKM. CDR3 length: 15 amino acids.

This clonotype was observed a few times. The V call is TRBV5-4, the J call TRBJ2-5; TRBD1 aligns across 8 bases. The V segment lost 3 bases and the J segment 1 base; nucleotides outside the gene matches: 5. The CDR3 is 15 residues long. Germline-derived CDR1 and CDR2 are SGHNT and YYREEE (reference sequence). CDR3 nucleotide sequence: TGTGCCAGCAGCTACGCGACAGGGGCCCAAGAGACCCAGTACTTC. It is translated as CASSYATGAQETQYF.

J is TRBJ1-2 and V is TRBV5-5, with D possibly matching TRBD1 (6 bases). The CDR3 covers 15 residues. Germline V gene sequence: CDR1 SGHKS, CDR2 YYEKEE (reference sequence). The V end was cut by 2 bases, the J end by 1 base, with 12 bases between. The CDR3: CASSLGQNNNYGYTF. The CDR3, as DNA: TGTGCCAGCAGCTTAGGACAGAATAATAACTATGGCTACACCTTC.

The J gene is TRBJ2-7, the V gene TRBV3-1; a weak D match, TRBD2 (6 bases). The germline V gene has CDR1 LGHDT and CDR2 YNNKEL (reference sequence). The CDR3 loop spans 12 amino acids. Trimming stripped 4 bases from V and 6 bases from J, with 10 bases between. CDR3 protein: CASSRGDSEQYV. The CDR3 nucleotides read TGTGCCAGCAGCCGAGGGGACTCCGAGCAGTACGTC.

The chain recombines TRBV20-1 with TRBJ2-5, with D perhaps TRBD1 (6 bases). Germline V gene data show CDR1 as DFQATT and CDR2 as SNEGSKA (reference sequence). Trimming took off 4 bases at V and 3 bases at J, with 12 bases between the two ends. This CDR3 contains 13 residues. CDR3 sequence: CSANMGQKETQYF. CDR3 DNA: TGCAGTGCTAATATGGGACAAAAAGAGACCCAGTACTTC.

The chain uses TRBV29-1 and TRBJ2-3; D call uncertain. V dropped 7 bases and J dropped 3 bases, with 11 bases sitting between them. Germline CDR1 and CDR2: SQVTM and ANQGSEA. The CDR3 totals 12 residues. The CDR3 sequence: CSAEVGTDTQYF. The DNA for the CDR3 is TGCAGCGCCGAAGTGGGGACAGATACGCAGTATTTT.

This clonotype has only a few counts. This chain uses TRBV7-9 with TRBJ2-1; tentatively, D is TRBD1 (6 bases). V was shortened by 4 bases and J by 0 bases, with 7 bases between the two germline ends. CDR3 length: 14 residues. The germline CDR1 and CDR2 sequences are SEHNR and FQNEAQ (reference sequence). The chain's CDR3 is CASSSDSSYNEQFF. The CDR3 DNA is TGTGCCAGCAGCTCGGACAGCTCCTACAATGAGCAGTTCTTC.

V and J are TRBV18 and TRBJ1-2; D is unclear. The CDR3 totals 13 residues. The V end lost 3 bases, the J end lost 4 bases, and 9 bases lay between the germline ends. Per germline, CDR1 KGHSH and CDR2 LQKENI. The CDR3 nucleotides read TGTGCCAGCTCACCGGCGGCGGCCTATGGCTACACCTTC. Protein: CASSPAAAYGYTF.

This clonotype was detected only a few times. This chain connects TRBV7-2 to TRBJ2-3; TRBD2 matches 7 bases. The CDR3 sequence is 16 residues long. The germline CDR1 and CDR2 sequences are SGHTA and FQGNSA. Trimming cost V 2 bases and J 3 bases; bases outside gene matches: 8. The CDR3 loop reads CASSLLYGSGTDTQYF. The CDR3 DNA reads TGTGCCAGCAGCTTATTGTACGGTAGCGGGACAGATACGCAGTATTTT.

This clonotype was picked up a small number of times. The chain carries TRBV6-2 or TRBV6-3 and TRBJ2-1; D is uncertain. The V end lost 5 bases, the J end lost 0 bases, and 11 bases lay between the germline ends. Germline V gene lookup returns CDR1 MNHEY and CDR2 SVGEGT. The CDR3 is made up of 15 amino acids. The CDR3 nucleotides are TGTGCCAGCAGTAAGACGACTGACTCCTACAATGAGCAGTTCTTC. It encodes CASSKTTDSYNEQFF.

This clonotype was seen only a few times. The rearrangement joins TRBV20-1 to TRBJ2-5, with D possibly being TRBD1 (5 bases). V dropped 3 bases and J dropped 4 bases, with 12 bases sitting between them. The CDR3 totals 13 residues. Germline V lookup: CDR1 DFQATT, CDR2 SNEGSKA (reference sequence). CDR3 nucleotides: TGCAGTGCTAGGACACAGGTGGGAGAGACCCAGTACTTC. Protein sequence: CSARTQVGETQYF.

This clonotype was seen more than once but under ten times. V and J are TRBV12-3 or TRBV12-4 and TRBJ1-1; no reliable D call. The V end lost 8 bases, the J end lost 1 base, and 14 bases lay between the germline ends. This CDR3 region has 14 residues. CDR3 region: CASFEWAKNTEAFF. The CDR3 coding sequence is TGTGCCAGCTTTGAGTGGGCAAAGAACACTGAAGCTTTCTTT.

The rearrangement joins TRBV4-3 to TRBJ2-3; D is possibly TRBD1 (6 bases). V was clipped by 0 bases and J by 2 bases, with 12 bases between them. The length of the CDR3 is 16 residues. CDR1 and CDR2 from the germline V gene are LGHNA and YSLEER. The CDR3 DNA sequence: TGCGCCAGCAGCCAAGAATGGCGGACAGACACAGATACGCAGTATTTT. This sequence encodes CASSQEWRTDTDTQYF.

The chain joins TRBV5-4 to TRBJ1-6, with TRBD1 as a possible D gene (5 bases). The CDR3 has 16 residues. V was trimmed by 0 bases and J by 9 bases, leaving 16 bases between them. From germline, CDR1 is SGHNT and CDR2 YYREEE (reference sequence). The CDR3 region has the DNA TGTGCCAGCAGCTTGGGGGCGGAGGGGATTGCTTCACCCCTCCACTTT. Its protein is CASSLGAEGIASPLHF.

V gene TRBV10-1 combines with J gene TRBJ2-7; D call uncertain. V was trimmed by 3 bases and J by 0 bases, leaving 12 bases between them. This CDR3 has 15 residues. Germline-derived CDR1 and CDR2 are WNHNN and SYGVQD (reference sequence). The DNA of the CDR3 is TGCGCCAGCAGTGAAGGAGTCGGCCGCTCCTACGAGCAGTACTTC. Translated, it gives CASSEGVGRSYEQYF.

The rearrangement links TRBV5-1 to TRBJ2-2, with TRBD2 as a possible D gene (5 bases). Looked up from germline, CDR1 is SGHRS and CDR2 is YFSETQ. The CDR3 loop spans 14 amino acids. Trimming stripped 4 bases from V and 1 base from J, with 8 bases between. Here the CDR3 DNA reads TGCGCCAGCAGCCGTAGCGAGAACACCGGGGAGCTGTTTTTT. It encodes CASSRSENTGELFF.

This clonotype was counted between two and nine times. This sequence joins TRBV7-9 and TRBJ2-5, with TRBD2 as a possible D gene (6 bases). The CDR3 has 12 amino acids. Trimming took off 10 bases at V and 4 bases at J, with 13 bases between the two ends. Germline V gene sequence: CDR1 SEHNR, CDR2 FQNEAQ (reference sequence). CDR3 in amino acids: CAISGVPETQYF. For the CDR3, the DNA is TGTGCCATCTCGGGGGTGCCAGAGACCCAGTACTTC.

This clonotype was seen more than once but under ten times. In DNA, the CDR3 is TGCGCCAGCAGCCCCGGGACTAGCGGTGATGAGCAGTTCTTC. Translation: CASSPGTSGDEQFF. This chain connects TRBV5-1 to TRBJ2-1; TRBD2 aligns across 11 bases. CDR3 length: 14 residues. Trimming cost V 4 bases and J 8 bases; bases outside gene matches: 5. Germline loops: CDR1 SGHRS, CDR2 YFSETQ.

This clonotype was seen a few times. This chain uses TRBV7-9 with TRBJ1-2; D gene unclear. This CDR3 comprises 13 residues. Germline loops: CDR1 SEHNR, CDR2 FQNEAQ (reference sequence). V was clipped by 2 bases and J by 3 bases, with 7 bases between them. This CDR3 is CASSLLGYYGYTF. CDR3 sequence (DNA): TGTGCCAGCAGCTTACTTGGCTACTATGGCTACACCTTC.

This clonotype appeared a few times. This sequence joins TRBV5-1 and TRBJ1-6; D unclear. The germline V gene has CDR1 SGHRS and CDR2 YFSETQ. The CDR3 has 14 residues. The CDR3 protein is CAPWGFGYNSPLHF. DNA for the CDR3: TGCGCGCCGTGGGGTTTCGGTTATAATTCACCCCTCCACTTT.

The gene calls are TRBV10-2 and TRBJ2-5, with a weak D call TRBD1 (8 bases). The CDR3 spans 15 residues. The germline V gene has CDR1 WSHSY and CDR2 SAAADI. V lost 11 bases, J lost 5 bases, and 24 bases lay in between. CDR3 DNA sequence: TGCGCCCACAGGGGGGGCCGCGGCCGTTTGGAGACCCAGTACTTC. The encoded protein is CAHRGGRGRLETQYF.